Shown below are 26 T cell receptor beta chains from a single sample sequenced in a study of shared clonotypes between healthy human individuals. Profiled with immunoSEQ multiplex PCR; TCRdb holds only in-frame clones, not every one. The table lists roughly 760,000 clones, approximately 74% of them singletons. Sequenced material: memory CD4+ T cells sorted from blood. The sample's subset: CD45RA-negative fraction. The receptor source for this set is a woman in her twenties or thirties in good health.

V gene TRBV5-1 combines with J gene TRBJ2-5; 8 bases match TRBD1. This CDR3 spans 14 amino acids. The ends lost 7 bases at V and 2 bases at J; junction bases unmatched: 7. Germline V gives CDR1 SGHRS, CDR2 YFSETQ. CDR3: CASGSGQGQETQYF. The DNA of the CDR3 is TGCGCCAGCGGCTCAGGACAGGGACAAGAGACCCAGTACTTC. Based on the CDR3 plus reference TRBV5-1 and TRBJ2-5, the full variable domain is KAGVTQTPRYLIKTRGQQVTLSCSPISGHRSVSWYQQTPGQGLQFLFEYFSETQRNKGNFPGRFSGRQFSNSRSEMNVSTLELGDSALYLCASGSGQGQETQYFGPGTRLLVL.

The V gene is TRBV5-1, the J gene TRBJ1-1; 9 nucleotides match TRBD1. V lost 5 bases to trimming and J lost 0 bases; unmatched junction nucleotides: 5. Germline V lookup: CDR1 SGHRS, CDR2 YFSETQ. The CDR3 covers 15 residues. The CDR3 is CASRDRDRVNTEAFF. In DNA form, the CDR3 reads TGCGCCAGCAGAGATAGGGACAGGGTGAACACTGAAGCTTTCTTT.

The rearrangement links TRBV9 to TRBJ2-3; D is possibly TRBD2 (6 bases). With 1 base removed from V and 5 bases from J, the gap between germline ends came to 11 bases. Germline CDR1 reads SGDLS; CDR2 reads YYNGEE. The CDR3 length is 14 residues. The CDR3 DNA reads TGTGCCAGCAGCGTATGGGGGGAGGAAGATACGCAGTATTTT. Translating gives CASSVWGEEDTQYF.

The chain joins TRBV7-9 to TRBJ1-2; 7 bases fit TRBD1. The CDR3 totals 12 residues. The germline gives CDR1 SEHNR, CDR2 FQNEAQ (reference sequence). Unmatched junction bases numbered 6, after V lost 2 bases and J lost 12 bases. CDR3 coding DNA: TGTGCCAGCAGCTTAACAGAGGGGGCAGACACCTTC. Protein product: CASSLTEGADTF.

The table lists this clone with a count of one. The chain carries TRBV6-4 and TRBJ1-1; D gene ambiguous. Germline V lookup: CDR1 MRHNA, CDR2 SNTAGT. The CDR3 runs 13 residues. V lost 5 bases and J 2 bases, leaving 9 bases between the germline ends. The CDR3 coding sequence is TGTGCCAGCAGTTATAGCCAAAACACTGAAGCTTTCTTT. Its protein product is CASSYSQNTEAFF.

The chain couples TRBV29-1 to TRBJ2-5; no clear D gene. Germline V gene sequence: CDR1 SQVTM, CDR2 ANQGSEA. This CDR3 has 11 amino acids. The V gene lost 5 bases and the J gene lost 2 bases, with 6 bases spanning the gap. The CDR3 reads CSVSSQETQYF. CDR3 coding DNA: TGCAGCGTTTCTAGTCAAGAGACCCAGTACTTC.

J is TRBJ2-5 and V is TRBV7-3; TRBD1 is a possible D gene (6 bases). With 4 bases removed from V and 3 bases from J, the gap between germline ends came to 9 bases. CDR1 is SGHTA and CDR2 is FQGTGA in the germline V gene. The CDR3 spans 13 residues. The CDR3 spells CASSYRVEETQYF. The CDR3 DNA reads TGTGCCAGCAGCTACAGGGTAGAAGAGACCCAGTACTTC.

This CDR3 reads CASSPGGLDEQYF. CDR3 DNA sequence: TGTGCCAGCTCACCGGGAGGGTTGGACGAGCAGTACTTC. The V gene is TRBV18, the J gene TRBJ2-7, with 7 bases identical to TRBD2. From germline, CDR1 is KGHSH and CDR2 LQKENI. Trimming took 3 bases from V and 5 from J; bases not matched to a gene: 4. The CDR3 is 13 amino acids.

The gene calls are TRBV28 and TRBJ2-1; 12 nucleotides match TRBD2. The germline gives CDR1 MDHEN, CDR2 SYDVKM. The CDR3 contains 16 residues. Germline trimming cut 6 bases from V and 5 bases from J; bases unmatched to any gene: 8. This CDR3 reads CASSRPGLAGHNEQFF. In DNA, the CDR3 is TGTGCCAGCAGCAGACCCGGACTAGCGGGACACAATGAGCAGTTCTTC.

This CDR3 is CASSSHEDRVGQPQHF. CDR3 coding DNA: TGTGCCAGCAGTTCCCACGAAGACAGGGTCGGGCAGCCCCAGCATTTT. V and J are TRBV6-6 and TRBJ1-5, with 7 positions matching TRBD1. Germline assignment: CDR1 MNHNY and CDR2 SVGAGI (reference sequence). The CDR3 runs to 16 residues. Germline trimming cut 4 bases from V and 7 bases from J; bases unmatched to any gene: 13.

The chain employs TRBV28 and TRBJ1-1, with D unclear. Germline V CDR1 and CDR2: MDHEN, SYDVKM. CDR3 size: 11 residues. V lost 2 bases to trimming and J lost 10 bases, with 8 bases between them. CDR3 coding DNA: TGTGCCAGCAGTTTACCGGGCCGAGCTTTCTTT. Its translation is CASSLPGRAFF. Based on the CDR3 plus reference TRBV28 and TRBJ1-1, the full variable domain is DVKVTQSSRYLVKRTGEKVFLECVQDMDHENMFWYRQDPGLGLRLIYFSYDVKMKEKGDIPEGYSVSREKKERFSLILESASTNQTSMYLCASSLPGRAFFGQGTRLTVV.

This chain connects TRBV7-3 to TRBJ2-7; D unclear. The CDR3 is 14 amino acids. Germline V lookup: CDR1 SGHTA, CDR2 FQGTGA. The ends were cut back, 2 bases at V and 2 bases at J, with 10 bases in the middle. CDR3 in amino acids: CASSLVDTTYEQYF. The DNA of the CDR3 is TGTGCCAGCAGCTTAGTAGACACCACCTACGAGCAGTACTTC. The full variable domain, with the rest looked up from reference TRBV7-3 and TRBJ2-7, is GAGVSQTPSNKVTEKGKYVELRCDPISGHTALYWYRQSLGQGPEFLIYFQGTGAADDSGLPNDRFFAVRPEGSVSTLKIQRTERGDSAVYLCASSLVDTTYEQYFGPGTRLTVT.

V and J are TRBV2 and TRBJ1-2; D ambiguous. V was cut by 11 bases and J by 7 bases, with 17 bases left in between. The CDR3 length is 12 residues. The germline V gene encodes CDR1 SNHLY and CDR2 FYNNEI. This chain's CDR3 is CALARVASGYTF. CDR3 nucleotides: TGTGCCTTAGCCCGGGTAGCAAGTGGCTACACCTTC. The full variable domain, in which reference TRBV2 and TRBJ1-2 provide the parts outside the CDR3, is EPEVTQTPSHQVTQMGQEVILRCVPISNHLYFYWYRQILGQKVEFLVSFYNNEISEKSEIFDDQFSVERPDGSNFTLKIRSTKLEDSAMYFCALARVASGYTFGSGTRLTVV.

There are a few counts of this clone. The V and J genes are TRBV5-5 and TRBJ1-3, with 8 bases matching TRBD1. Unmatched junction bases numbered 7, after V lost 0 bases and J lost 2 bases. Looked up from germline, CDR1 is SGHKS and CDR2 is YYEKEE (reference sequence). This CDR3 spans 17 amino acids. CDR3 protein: CASSLVAGGSPGNTIYF. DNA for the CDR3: TGTGCCAGCAGCTTGGTTGCAGGGGGCTCCCCTGGAAACACCATATATTTT.

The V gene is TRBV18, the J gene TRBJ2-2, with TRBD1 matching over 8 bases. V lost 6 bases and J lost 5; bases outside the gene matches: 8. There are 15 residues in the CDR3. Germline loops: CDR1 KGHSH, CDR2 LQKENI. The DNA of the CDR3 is TGTGCCAGCTCCCAGACAGGGGTTTCGACCGGGGAGCTGTTTTTT. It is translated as CASSQTGVSTGELFF.

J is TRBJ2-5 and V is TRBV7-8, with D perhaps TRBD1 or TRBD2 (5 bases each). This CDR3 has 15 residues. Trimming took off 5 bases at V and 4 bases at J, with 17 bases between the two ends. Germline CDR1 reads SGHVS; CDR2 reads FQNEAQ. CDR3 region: CASSPEVGRAETQYF. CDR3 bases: TGTGCCAGCAGCCCTGAGGTGGGGCGGGCAGAGACCCAGTACTTC.

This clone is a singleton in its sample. CDR3 amino acids: CASSLSEDTQYF. In nucleotides, the CDR3 is TGCGCCAGCAGCTTGTCTGAGGATACGCAGTATTTT. This sequence joins TRBV5-1 and TRBJ2-3; no clear D. The CDR3 consists of 12 residues. V was shortened by 1 base and J by 6 bases, with 6 bases between the two germline ends. Germline CDR1 is SGHRS and CDR2 is YFSETQ.

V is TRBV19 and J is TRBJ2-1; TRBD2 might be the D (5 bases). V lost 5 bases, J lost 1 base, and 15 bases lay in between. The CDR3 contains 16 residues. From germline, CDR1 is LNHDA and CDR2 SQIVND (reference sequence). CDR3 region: CASSAPVPGSYNEQFF. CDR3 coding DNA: TGTGCCAGTAGTGCCCCCGTTCCGGGATCCTACAATGAGCAGTTCTTC.

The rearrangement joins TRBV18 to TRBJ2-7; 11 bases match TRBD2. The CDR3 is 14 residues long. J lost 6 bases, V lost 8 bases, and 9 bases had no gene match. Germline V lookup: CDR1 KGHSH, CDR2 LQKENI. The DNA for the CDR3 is TGTGCCAGCCAAACCGGGACTAGCGGTTCCGAGCAGTACTTC. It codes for CASQTGTSGSEQYF.

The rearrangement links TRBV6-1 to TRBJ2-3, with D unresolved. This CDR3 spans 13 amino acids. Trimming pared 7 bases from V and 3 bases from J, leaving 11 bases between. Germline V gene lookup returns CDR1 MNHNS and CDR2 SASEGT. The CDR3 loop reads CASTLSGTDTQYF. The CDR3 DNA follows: TGTGCCAGCACCCTTAGTGGAACAGATACGCAGTATTTT.

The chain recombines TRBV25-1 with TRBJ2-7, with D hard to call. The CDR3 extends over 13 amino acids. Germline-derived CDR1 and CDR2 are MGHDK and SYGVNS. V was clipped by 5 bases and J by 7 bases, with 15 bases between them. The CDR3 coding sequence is TGTGCCAGCAGTCCGATAGGGTTGCGAGAGCAGTACTTC. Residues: CASSPIGLREQYF.

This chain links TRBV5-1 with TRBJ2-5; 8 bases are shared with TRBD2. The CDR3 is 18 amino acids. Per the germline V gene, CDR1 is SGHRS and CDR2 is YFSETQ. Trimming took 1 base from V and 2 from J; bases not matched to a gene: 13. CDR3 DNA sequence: TGCGCCAGCAGCTTGACGACTAGCGTCCATCGACTACAAGAGACCCAGTACTTC. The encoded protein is CASSLTTSVHRLQETQYF.

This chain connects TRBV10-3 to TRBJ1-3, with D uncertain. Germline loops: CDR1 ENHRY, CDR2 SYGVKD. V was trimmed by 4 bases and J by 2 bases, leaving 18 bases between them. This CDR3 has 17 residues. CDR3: CAISGHKGAGAGNTIYF. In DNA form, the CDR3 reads TGTGCCATCAGTGGCCATAAAGGAGCGGGTGCTGGAAACACCATATATTTT.

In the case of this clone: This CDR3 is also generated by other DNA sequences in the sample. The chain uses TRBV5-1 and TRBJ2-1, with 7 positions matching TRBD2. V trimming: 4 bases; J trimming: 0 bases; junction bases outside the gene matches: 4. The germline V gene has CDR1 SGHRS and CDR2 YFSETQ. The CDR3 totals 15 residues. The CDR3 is CASSASSGSYNEQFF. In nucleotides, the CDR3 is TGCGCCAGCAGCGCATCTAGCGGCTCCTACAATGAGCAGTTCTTC.

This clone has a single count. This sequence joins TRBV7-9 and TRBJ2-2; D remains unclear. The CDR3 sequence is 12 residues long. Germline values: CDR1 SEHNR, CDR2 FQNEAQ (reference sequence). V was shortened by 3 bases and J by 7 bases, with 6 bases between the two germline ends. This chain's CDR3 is CASSFEYGELFF. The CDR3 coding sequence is TGTGCCAGCAGCTTTGAGTACGGGGAGCTGTTTTTT. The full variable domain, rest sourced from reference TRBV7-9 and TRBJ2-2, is DTGVSQNPRHKITKRGQNVTFRCDPISEHNRLYWYRQTLGQGPEFLTYFQNEAQLEKSRLLSDRFSAERPKGSFSTLEIQRTEQGDSAMYLCASSFEYGELFFGEGSRLTVL.

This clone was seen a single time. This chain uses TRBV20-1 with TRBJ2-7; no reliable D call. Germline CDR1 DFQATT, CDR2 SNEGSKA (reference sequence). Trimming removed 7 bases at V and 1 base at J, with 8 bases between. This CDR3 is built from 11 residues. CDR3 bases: TGCAGTGTCTCGGCATCCTACGAGCAGTACTTC. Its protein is CSVSASYEQYF.